The subject of this entry is one T cell receptor (beta chain). Study processing details: Amplified reference gene primers provided the basis for estimating nucleated cell counts. Assay used: immunoSEQ multiplex PCR; TCRdb lists only in-frame clones, some missing. V and J calls and clone size come straight from that table; D and trimming were deduced from the DNA. In the table there are hundreds of thousands of clones, 75% to 85% of which are singletons. With 7 bases removed from V and 0 bases from J, the gap between germline ends came to 12 bases. CDR1 is MNHNY and CDR2 is SVGAGI in the germline V gene (reference sequence). The CDR3 consists of 14 residues. This record comes from a study of blood T cell repertoires in COVID-19. In the study overall: The samples span acute and convalescent COVID-19 from the United States, Italy and Spain. Sources were T cells, B-cell-depleted T cells, or PBMCs; the material itself was cDNA or gDNA.

The material sequenced was peripheral blood. The rearrangement joins TRBV6-6 to TRBJ1-2; no reliable D call. This receptor was identified in a woman aged 25 to 45 with COVID-19, enrolled during active disease. The CDR3 loop reads CASKPAGSNYGYTF. The CDR3 bases are TGTGCCAGCAAACCCGCGGGGTCTAACTATGGCTACACCTTC.